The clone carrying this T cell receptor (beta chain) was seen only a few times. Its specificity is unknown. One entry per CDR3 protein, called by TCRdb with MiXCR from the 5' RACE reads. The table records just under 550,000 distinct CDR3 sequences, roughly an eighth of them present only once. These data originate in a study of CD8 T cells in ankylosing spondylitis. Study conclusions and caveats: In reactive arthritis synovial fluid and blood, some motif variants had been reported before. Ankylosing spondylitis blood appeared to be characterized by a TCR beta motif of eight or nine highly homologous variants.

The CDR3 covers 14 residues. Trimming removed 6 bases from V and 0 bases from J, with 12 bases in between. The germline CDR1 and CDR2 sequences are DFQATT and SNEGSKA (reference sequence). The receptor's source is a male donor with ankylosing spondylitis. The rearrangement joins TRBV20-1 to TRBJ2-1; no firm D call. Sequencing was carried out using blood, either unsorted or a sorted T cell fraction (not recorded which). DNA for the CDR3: TGCAGTGCGTCATACTGGAGCTCCTACAATGAGCAGTTCTTC. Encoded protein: CSASYWSSYNEQFF.